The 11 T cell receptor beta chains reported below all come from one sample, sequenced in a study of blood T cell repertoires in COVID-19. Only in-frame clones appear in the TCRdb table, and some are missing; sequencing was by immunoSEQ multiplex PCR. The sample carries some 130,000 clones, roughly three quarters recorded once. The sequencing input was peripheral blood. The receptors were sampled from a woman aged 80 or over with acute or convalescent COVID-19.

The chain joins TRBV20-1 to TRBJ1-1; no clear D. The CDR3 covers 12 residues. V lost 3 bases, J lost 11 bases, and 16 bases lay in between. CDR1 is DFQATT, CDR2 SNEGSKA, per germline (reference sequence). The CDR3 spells CSASMGPREAFF. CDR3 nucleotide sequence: TGCAGTGCTAGTATGGGCCCTCGGGAGGCTTTCTTT.

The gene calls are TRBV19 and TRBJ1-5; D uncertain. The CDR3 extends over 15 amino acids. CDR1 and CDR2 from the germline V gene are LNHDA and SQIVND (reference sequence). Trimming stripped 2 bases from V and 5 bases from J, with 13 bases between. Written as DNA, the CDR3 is TGTGCCAGTAGTATACGGGTCCACCCAGATCAGCCCCAGCATTTT. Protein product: CASSIRVHPDQPQHF.

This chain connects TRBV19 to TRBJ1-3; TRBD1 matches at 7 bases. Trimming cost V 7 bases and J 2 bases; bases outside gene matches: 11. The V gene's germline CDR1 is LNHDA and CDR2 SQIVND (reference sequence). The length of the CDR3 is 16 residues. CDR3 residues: CASTSSETGTGNTIYF. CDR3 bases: TGTGCCAGTACCTCCTCTGAGACAGGGACTGGAAACACCATATATTTT.

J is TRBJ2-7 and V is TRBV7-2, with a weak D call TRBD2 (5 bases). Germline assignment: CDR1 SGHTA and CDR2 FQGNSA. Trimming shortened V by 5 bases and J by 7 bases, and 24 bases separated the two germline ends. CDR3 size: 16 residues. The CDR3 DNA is TGTGCCAGCAGCGTGAGTGGTCCCCTAACTACGGGGGAGCAGTACTTC. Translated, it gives CASSVSGPLTTGEQYF.

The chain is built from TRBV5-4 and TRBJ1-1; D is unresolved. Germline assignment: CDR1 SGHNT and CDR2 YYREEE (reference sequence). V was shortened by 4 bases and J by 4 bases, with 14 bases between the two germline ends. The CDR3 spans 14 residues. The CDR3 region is CASSPGREGTEAFF. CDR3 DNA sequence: TGTGCCAGCAGCCCTGGACGGGAAGGCACTGAAGCTTTCTTT.

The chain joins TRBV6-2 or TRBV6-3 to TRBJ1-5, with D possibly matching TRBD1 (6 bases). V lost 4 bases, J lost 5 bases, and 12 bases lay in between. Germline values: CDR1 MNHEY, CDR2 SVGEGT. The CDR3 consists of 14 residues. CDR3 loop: CASSSSNRDQPQHF. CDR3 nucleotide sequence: TGTGCCAGCAGTTCCTCTAACAGGGATCAGCCCCAGCATTTT.

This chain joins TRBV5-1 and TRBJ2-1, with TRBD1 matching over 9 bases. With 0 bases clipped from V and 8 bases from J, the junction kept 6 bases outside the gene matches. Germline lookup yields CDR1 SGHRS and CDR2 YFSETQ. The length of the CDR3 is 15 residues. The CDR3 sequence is CASSLGDRGTHEQFF. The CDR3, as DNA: TGCGCCAGCAGCTTGGGTGACAGGGGGACGCATGAGCAGTTCTTC.

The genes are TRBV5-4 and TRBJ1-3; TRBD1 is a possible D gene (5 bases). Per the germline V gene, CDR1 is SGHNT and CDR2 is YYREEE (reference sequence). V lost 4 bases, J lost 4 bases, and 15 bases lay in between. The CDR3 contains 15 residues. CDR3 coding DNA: TGTGCCAGCAGCCCTGGAGGCGGGGACGGAAACACCATATATTTT. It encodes CASSPGGGDGNTIYF.

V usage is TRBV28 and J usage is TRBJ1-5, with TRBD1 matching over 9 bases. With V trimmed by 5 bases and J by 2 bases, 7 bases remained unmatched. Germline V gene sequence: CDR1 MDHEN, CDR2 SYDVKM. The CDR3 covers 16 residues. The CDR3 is CASSPTGGGGNQPQHF. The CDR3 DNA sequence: TGTGCCAGCAGTCCGACAGGGGGGGGAGGCAATCAGCCCCAGCATTTT.

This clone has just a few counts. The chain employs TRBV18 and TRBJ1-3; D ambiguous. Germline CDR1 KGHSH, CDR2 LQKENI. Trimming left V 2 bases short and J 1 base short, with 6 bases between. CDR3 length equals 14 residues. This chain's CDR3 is CASSPGQSGNTIYF. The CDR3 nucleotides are TGTGCCAGCTCACCAGGGCAGTCTGGAAACACCATATATTTT.

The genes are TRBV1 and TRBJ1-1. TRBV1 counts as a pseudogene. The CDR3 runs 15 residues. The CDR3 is CTSSQKGGERTEAFF. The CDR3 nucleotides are TGCACCAGCAGCCAAAAGGGGGGGGAAAGGACTGAAGCTTTCTTT.